This TCR beta chain derives from a study of pediatric ulcerative colitis. Findings of the study overall: Two patients' blood samples yielded substantially fewer templates.

Germline values: CDR1 MDHEN, CDR2 SYDVKM. This CDR3 has 15 amino acids. V lost 5 bases, J lost 6 bases, and 9 bases stayed unmatched. As for this clone: Its antigen is undetermined.

The assay was run at survey level. Each sample received Survey-level depth of up to 500,000 reads. Clones were read by immunoSEQ multiplex PCR, and TCRdb kept only the in-frame ones, dropping some. The sample lists roughly 6,100 clones; around nine tenths were seen once. Controls had normal endoscopy and no IBD diagnosis within a year. This chain joins TRBV28 and TRBJ1-5; TRBD1 matches at 8 bases. Sequences were obtained from blood. The TCR was taken from a girl aged 10 to 17 who was a control in a study of pediatric ulcerative colitis. The CDR3 loop reads CASSDPGQGPQPQHF. For the CDR3, the DNA is TGTGCCAGCAGTGACCCCGGACAGGGCCCTCAGCCCCAGCATTTT.